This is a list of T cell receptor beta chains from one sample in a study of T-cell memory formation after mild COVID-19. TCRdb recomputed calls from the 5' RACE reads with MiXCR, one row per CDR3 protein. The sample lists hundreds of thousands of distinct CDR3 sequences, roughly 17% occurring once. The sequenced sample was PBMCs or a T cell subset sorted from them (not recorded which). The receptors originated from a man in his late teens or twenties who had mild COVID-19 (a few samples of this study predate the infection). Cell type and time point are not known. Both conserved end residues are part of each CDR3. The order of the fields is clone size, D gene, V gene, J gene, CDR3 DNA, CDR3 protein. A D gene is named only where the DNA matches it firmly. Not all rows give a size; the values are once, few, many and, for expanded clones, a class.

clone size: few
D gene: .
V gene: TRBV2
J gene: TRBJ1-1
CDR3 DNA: TGTGCCAGCAGTGTTGGAGGGGCCCGAGGAACTGAAGCTTTCTTT
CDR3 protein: CASSVGGARGTEAFF

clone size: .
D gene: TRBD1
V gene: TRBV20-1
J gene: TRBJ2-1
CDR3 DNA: TGCAGTGCTATACCGGGACAGCGAACGTCCTACAATGAGCAGTTCTTC
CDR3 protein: CSAIPGQRTSYNEQFF

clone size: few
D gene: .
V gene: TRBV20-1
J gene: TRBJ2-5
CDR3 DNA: TGCAGTCTCAAGTGGGCAGAGACAGAGACCCAGTACTTC
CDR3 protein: CSLKWAETETQYF

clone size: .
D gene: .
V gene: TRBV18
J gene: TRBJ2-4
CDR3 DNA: TGTGCCAGCTCACCACCTACTAGGGGGATCTGGGTTGGAAACATTCAGTACTTC
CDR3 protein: CASSPPTRGIWVGNIQYF

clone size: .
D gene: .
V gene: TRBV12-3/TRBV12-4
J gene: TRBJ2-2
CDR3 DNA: TGTGCCAGCCAGAGACAGTTTCCGAACACCGGGGAGCTGTTTTTT
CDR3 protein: CASQRQFPNTGELFF

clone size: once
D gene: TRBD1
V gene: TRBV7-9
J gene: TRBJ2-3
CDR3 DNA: TGTGCCAGCAGCGACCAACAGGGGGCGAGCACAGATACGCAGTATTTT
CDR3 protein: CASSDQQGASTDTQYF

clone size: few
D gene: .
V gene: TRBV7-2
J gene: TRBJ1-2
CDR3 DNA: TGTGCCAGCAGCCCCGGACCCATGGTCGGCTACACCTTC
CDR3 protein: CASSPGPMVGYTF

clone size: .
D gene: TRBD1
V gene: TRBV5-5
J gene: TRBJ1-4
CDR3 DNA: TGTGCCAGCAGCCTGACAGGGGTTGAAAAACTGTTTTTT
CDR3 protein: CASSLTGVEKLFF

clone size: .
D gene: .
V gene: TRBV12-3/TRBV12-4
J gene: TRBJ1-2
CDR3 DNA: TGTGCCAGCAGTTTACGTTCGGCTGTCTATGGCTACACCTTC
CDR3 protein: CASSLRSAVYGYTF

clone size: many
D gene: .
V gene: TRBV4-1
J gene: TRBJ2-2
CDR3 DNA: TGCGCCAGCAGCCAAGAGGTGGCCGTCACCGGGGAGCTGTTTTTT
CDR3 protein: CASSQEVAVTGELFF

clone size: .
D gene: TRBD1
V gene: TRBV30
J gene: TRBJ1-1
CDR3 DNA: TGTGCCTGGAACCCGACAGGGGGTGAAGCTTTCTTT
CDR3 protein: CAWNPTGGEAFF